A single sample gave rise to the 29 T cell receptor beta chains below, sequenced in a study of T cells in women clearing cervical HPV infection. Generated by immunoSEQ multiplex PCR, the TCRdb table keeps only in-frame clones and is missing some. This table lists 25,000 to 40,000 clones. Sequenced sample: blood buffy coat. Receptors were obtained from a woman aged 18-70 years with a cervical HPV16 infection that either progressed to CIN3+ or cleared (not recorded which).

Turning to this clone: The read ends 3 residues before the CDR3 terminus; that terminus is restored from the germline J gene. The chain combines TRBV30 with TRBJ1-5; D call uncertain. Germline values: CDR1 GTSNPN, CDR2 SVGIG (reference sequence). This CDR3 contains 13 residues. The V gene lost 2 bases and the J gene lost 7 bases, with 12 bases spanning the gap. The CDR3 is CAWSLGSRQPQHF. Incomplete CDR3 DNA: TGTGCCTGGAGTCTCGGCTCTAGGCAGCCC.

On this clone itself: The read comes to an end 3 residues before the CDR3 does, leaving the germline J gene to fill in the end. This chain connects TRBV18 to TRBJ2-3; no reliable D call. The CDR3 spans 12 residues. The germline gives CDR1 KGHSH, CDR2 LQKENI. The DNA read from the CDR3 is TGTGCCAGCTCCAGTCCGGGTGAGACG. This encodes CASSSPGET. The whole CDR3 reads CASSSPGETQYF. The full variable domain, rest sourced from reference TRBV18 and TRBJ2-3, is NAGVMQNPRHLVRRRGQEARLRCSPMKGHSHVYWYRQLPEEGLKFMVYLQKENIIDESGMPKERFSAEFPKEGPSILRIQQVVRGDSAAYFCASSSPGETQYFGPGTRLTVL.

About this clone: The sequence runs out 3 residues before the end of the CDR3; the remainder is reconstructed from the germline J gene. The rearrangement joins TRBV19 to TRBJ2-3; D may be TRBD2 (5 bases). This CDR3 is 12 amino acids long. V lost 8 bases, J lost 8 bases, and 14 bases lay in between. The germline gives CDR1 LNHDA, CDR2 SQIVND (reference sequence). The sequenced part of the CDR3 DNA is TGTGCCAGTGGCCTCCTTCGGGGTACG. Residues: CASGLLRGT. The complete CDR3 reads CASGLLRGTQYF.

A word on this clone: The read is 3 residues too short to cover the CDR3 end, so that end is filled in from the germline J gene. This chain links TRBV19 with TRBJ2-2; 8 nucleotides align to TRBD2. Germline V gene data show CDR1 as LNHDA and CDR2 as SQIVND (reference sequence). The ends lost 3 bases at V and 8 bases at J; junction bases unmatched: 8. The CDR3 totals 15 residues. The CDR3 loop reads CASSISAGVGGELFF. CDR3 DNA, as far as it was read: TGTGCCAGTAGTATTTCAGCGGGAGTAGGTGGGGAG.

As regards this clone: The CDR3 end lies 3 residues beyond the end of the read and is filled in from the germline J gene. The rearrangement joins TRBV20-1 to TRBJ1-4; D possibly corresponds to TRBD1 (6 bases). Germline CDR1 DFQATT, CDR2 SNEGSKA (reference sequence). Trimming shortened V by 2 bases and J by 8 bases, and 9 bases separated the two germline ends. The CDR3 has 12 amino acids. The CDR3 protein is CSARRDTEKLFF. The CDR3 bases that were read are TGCAGTGCTAGAAGGGACACCGAAAAA.

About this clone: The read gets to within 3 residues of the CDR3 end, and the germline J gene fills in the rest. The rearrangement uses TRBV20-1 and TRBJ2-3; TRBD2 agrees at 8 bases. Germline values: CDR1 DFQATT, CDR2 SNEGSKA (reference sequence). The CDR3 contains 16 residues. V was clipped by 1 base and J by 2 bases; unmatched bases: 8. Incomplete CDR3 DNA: TGCAGTGCTAGAGGAGTGGTAGCGGGGAACACAGATACG. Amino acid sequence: CSARGVVAGNTDT. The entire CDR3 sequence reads CSARGVVAGNTDTQYF.

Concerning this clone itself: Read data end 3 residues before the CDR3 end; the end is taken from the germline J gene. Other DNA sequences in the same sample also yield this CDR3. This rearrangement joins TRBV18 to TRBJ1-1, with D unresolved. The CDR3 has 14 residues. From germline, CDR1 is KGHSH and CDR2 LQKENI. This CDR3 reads CASSPRRAGETAFF. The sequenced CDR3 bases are TGTGCCAGCTCACCACGGAGGGCCGGTGAGACA.

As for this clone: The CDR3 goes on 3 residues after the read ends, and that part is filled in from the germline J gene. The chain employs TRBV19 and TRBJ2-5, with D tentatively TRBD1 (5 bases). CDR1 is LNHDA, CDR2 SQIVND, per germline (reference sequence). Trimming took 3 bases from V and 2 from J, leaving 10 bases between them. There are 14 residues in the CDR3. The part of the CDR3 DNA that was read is TGTGCCAGTAGTATGAGGAGACAGCAAGAGACC. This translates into CASSMRRQQET. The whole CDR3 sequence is CASSMRRQQETQYF.

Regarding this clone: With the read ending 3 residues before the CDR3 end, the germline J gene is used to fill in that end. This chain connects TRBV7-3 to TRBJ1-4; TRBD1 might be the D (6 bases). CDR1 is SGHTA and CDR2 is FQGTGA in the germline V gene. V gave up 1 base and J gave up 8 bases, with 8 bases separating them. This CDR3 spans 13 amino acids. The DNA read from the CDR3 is TGTGCCAGCAGCTTAAAGGGGGGGGAAAAA. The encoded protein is CASSLKGGEK. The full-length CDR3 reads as CASSLKGGEKLFF.

CDR3 region: CASSFEDRVNSPLFF. Incomplete CDR3 DNA: TGTGCCAGCAGCTTTGAAGACAGGGTTAATTCACCA. The chain employs TRBV7-2 and TRBJ1-4, with 7 nucleotides matching TRBD1. The CDR3 goes on 3 residues after the read ends, and that part is filled in from the germline J gene. Germline-derived CDR1 and CDR2 are SGHTA and FQGNSA. The CDR3 loop spans 15 amino acids.

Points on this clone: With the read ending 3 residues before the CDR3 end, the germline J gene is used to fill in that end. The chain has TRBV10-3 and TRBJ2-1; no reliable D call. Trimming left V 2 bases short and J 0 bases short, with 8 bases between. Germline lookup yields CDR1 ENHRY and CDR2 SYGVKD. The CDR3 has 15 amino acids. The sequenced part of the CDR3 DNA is TGTGCCATCAGTGAGCCGATAGACTCCTACAATGAG. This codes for CAISEPIDSYNE. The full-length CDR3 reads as CAISEPIDSYNEQFF.

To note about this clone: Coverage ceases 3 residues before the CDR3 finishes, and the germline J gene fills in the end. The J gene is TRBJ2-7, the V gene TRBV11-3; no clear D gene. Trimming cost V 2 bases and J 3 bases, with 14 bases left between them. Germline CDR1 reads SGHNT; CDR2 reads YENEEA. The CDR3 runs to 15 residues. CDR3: CASSLSRGSFYEQYF. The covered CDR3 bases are TGTGCCAGCAGCTTAAGTCGCGGCAGCTTCTACGAG.

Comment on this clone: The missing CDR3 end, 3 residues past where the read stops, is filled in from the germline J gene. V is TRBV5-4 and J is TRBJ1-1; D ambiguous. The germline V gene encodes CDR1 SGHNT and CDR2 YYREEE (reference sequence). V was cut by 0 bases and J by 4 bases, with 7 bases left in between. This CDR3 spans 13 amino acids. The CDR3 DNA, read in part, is TGTGCCAGCAGCTTGGGAGGGTTCACTGAA. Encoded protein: CASSLGGFTE. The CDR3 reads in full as CASSLGGFTEAFF.

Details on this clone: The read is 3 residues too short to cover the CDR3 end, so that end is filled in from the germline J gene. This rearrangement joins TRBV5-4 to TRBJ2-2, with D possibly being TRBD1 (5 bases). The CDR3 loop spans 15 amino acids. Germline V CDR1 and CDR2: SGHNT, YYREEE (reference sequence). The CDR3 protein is CASSLEGVWNSPLFF. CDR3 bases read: TGTGCCAGCAGCTTGGAAGGGGTCTGGAATTCACCG. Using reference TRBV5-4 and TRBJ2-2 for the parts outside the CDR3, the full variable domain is ETGVTQSPTHLIKTRGQQVTLRCSSQSGHNTVSWYQQALGQGPQFIFQYYREEENGRGNFPPRFSGLQFPNYSSELNVNALELDDSALYLCASSLEGVWNSPLFFGEGSRLTVL.

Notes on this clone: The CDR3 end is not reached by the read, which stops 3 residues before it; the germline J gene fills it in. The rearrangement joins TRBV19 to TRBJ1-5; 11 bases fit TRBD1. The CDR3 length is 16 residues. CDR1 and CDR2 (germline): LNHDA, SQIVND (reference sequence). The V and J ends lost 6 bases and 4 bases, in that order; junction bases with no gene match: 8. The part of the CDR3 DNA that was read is TGTGCCAGTAGGGATCCGGGACAGGGGGGAAATCAGCCC. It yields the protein CASRDPGQGGNQP. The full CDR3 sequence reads CASRDPGQGGNQPQHF.

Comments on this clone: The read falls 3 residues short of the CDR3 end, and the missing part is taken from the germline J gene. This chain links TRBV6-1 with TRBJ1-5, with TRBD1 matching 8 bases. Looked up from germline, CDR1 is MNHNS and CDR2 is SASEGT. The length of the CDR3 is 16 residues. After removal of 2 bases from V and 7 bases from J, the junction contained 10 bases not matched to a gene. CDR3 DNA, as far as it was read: TGTGCCAGCAGTGAACTCCAGGGGGCAGCGGGACAGCCC. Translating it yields CASSELQGAAGQP. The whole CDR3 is CASSELQGAAGQPQHF.

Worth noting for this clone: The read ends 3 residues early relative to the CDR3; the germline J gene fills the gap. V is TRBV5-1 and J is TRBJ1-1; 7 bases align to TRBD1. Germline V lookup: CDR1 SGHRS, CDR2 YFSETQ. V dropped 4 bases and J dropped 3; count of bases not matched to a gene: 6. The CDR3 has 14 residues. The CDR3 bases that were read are TGCGCCAGCAGCGTGACAGGGACGCACACTGAA. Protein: CASSVTGTHTE. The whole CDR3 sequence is CASSVTGTHTEAFF. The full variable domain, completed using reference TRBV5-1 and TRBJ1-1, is KAGVTQTPRYLIKTRGQQVTLSCSPISGHRSVSWYQQTPGQGLQFLFEYFSETQRNKGNFPGRFSGRQFSNSRSEMNVSTLELGDSALYLCASSVTGTHTEAFFGQGTRLTVV.

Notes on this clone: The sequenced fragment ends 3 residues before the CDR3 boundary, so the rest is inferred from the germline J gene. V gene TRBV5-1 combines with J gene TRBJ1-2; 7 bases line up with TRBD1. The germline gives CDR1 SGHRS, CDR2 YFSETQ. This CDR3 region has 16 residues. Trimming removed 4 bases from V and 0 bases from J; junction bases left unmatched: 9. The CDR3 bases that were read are TGCGCCAGCAGCAAGTTCACAGGGACAGCTAACTATGGC. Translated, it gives CASSKFTGTANYG. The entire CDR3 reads CASSKFTGTANYGYTF.

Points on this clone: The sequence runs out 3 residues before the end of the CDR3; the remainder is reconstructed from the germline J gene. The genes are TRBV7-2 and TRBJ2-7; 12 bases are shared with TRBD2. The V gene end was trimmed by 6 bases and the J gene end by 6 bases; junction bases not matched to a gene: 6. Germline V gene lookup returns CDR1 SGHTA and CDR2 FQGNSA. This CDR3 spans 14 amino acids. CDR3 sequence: CASSSSGRATEQYF. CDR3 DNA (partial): TGTGCCAGCAGTTCTAGCGGGAGGGCCACCGAG. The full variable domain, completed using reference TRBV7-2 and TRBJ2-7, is GAGVSQSPSNKVTEKGKDVELRCDPISGHTALYWYRQSLGQGLEFLIYFQGNSAPDKSGLPSDRFSAERTGGSVSTLTIQRTQQEDSAVYLCASSSSGRATEQYFGPGTRLTVT.

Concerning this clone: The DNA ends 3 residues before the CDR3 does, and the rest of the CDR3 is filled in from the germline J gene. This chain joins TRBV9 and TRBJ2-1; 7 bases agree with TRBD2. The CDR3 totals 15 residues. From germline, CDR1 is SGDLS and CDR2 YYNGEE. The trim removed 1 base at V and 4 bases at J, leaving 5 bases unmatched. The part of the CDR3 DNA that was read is TGTGCCAGCAGCGTACAGGCGGGGGATTACAATGAG. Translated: CASSVQAGDYNE. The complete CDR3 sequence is CASSVQAGDYNEQFF.

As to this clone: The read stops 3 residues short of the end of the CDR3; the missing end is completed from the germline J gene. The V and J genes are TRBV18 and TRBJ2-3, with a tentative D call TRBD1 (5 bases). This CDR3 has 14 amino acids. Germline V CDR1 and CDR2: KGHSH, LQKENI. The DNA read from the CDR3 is TGTGCCAGCTCACCGTTCGACAGCCAAGAGACG. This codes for CASSPFDSQET. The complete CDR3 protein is CASSPFDSQETQYF. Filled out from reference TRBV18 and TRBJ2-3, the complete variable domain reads NAGVMQNPRHLVRRRGQEARLRCSPMKGHSHVYWYRQLPEEGLKFMVYLQKENIIDESGMPKERFSAEFPKEGPSILRIQQVVRGDSAAYFCASSPFDSQETQYFGPGTRLTVL.

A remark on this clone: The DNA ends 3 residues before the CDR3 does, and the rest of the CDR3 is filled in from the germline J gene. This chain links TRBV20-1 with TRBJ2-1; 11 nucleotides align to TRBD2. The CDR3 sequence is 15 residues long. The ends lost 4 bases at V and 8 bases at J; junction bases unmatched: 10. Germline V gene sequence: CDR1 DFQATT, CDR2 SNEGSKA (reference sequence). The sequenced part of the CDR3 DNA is TGCAGTGCTACCAATTTAGCGGGAGGGCCTGATGAG. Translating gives CSATNLAGGPDE. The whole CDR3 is CSATNLAGGPDEQFF.

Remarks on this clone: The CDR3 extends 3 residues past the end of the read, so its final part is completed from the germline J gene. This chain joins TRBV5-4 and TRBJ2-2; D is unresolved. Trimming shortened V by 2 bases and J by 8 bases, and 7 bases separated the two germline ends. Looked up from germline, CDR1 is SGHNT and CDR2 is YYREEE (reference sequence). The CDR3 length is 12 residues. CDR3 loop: CASSLFRGELFF. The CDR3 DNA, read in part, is TGTGCCAGCAGCTTATTCCGGGGGGAG.

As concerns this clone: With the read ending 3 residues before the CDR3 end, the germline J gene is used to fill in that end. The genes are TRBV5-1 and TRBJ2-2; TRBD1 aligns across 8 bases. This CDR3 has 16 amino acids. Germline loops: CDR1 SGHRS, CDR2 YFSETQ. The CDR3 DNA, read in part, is TGCGCCAGCAGCACTGGGGCCGGGACAGGAAATGAAAAG. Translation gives CASSTGAGTGNEK. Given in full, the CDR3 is CASSTGAGTGNEKLFF.

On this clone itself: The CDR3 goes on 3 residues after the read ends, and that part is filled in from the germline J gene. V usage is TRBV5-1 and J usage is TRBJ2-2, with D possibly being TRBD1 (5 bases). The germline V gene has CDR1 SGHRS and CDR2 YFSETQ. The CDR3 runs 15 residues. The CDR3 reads CASNPTSSGANVLFF. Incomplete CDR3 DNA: TGCGCCAGCAACCCCACGAGCTCTGGGGCCAACGTG. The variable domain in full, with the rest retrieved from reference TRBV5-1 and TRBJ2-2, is KAGVTQTPRYLIKTRGQQVTLSCSPISGHRSVSWYQQTPGQGLQFLFEYFSETQRNKGNFPGRFSGRQFSNSRSEMNVSTLELGDSALYLCASNPTSSGANVLFFGEGSRLTVL.

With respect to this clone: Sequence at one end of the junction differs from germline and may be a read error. The covered CDR3 bases are TGCGCCAGCAGTCCAACCCGGACAGGGGGGGAAAGAACCTATGGC. It specifies CASSPTRTGGERTYG. In full, the CDR3 reads CASSPTRTGGERTYGYTF. V usage is TRBV4-2 and J usage is TRBJ1-2; 10 positions agree with TRBD1. The read terminates 3 residues ahead of where the CDR3 ends, so the germline J gene completes it. The CDR3 contains 18 residues. Germline V gene data show CDR1 as LGHNA and CDR2 as YNFKEQ.

The part of the CDR3 DNA that was read is TGTGCCAGCAGCCAAAGGACTAGCGGTGGTACCGGGGAG. Its translation: CASSQRTSGGTGE. The CDR3 in its entirety is CASSQRTSGGTGELFF. The chain is built from TRBV14 and TRBJ2-2; 10 bases align to TRBD2. The read terminates 3 residues before the CDR3 end, so the remaining end is supplied by the germline J gene. CDR3 length: 16 residues. Trimming at V came to 2 bases and at J to 5 bases, leaving 5 bases not matched to a gene. Germline CDR1 and CDR2: SGHDN and FVKESK.

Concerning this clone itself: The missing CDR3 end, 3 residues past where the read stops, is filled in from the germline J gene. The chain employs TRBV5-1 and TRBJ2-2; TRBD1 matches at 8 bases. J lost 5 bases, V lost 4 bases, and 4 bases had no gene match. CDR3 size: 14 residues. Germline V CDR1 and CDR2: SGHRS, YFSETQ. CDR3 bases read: TGCGCCAGCAGCGAGGACAGGGTAACCGGGGAG. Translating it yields CASSEDRVTGE. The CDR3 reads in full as CASSEDRVTGELFF. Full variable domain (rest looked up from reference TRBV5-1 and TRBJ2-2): KAGVTQTPRYLIKTRGQQVTLSCSPISGHRSVSWYQQTPGQGLQFLFEYFSETQRNKGNFPGRFSGRQFSNSRSEMNVSTLELGDSALYLCASSEDRVTGELFFGEGSRLTVL.

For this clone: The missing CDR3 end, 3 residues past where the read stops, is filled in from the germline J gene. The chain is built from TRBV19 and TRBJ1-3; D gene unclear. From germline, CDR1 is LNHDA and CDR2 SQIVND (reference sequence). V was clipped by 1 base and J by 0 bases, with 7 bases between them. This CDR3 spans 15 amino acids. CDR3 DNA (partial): TGTGCCAGTAGTATAGGCGGAAACTCTGGAAACACC. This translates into CASSIGGNSGNT. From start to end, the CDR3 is CASSIGGNSGNTIYF.